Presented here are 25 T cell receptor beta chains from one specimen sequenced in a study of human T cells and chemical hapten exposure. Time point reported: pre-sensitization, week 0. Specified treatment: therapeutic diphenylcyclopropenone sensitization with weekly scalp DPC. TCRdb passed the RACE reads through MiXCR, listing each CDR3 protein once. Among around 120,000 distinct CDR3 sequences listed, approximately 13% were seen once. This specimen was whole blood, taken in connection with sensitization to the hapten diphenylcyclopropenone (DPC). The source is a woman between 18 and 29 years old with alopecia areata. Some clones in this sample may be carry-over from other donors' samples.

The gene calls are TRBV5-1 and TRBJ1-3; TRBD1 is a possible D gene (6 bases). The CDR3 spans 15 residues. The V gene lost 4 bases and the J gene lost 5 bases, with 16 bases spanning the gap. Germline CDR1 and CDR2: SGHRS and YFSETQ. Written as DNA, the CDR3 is TGCGCCAGCAGCCCGACCGGGACAACTCGAAACACCATATATTTT. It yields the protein CASSPTGTTRNTIYF.

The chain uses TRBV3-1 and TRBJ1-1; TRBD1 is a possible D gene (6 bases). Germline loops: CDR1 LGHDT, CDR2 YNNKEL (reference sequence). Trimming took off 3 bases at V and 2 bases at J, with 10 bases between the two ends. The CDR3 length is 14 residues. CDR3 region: CASSQGTPNTEAFF. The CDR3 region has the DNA TGTGCCAGCAGCCAGGGGACACCAAACACTGAAGCTTTCTTT.

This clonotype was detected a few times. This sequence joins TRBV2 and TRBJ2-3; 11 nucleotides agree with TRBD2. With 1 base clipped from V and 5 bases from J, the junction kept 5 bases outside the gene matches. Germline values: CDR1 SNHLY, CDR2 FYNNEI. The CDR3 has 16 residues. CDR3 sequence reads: CASSEGLAGGGDTQYF. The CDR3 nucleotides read TGTGCCAGCAGTGAAGGTCTAGCGGGGGGTGGAGATACGCAGTATTTT.

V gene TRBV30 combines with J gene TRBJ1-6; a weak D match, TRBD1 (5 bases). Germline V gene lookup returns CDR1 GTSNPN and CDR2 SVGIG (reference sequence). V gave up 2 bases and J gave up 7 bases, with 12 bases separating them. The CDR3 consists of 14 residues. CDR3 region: CAWSRPNRNSPLHF. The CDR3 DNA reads TGTGCCTGGAGTCGACCCAACAGGAATTCACCCCTCCACTTT.

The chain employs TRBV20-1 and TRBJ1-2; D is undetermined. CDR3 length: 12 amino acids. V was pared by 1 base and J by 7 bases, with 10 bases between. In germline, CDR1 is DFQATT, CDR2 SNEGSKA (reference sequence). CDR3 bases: TGCAGTGCTAGAGGGGCGTTCTCTGGCTACACCTTC. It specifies CSARGAFSGYTF.

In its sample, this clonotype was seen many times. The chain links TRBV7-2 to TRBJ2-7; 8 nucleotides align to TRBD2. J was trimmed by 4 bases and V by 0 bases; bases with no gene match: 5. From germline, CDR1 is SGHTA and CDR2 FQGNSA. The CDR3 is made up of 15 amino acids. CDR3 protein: CASSLAGGASYEQYF. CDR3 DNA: TGTGCCAGCAGCTTAGCCGGGGGGGCCAGTTACGAGCAGTACTTC.

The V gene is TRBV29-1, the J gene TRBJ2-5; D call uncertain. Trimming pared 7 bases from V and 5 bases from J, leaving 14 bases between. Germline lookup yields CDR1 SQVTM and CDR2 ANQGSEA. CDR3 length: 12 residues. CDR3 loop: CSALSHPETQYF. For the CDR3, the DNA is TGCAGCGCCCTATCCCATCCGGAGACCCAGTACTTC.

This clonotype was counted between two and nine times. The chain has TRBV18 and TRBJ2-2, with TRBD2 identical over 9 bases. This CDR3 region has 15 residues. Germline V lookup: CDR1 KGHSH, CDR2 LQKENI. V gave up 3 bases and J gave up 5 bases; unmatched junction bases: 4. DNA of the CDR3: TGTGCCAGCTCACCTCGTCTAGCGGGGACCGGGGAGCTGTTTTTT. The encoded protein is CASSPRLAGTGELFF.

CDR3 nucleotides: TGTGCCAGCAGTACTTTCATCAGGGGGAACACTGAAGCTTTCTTT. It specifies CASSTFIRGNTEAFF. The V call is TRBV6-2 or TRBV6-3, the J call TRBJ1-1, with D possibly matching TRBD1 (6 bases). Germline CDR1 MNHEY, CDR2 SVGEGT. The CDR3 runs to 15 residues. Trimming removed 5 bases from V and 1 base from J, with 14 bases in between.

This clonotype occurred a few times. CDR3 sequence (DNA): TGTGCCAGTAGGACGCGGCATCGGGATCAGCCCCAGCATTTT. This gives the protein CASRTRHRDQPQHF. V usage is TRBV19 and J usage is TRBJ1-5; D is uncertain. The CDR3 has 14 residues. Trimming shortened V by 6 bases and J by 5 bases, and 14 bases separated the two germline ends. Germline loops: CDR1 LNHDA, CDR2 SQIVND (reference sequence).

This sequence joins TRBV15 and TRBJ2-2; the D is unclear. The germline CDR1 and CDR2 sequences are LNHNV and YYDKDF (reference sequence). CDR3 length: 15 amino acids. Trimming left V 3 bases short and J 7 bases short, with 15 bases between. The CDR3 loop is CATSRTPPSHGELFF. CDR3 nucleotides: TGTGCCACCAGCAGGACCCCCCCCTCGCACGGGGAGCTGTTTTTT.

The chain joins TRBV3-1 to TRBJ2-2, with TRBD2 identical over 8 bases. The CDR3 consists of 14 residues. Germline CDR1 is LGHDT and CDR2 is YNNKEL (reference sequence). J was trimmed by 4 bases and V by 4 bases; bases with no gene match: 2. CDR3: CASSPGRGTGELFF. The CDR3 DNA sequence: TGTGCCAGCAGCCCCGGGAGGGGCACCGGGGAGCTGTTTTTT. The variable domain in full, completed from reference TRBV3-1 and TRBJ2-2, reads DTAVSQTPKYLVTQMGNDKSIKCEQNLGHDTMYWYKQDSKKFLKIMFSYNNKELIINETVPNRFSPKSPDKAHLNLHINSLELGDSAVYFCASSPGRGTGELFFGEGSRLTVL.

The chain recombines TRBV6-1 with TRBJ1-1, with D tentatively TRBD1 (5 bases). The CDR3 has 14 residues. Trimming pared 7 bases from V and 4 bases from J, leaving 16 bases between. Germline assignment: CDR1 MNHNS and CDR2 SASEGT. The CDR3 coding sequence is TGTGCCAGCAACCCAGGGTTCGATGGCACTGAAGCTTTCTTT. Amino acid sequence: CASNPGFDGTEAFF.

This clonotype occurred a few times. For the CDR3, the DNA is TGTGCCAGCAGCCTAACAGCGGGGGGCAATCAGCCCCAGCATTTT. Translated: CASSLTAGGNQPQHF. V and J are TRBV7-8 and TRBJ1-5, with D perhaps matching TRBD1 (5 bases). Trimming stripped 5 bases from V and 2 bases from J, with 13 bases between. Germline values: CDR1 SGHVS, CDR2 FQNEAQ. This CDR3 has 15 amino acids.

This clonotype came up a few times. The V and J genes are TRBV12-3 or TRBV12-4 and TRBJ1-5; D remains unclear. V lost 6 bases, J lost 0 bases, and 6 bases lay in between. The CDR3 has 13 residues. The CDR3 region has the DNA TGTGCCAGCAGAGAATATAGCAATCAGCCCCAGCATTTT. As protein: CASREYSNQPQHF.

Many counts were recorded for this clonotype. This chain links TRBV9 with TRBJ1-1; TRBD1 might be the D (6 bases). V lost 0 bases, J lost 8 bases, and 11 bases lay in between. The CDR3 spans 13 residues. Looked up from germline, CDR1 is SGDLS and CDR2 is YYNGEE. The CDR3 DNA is TGTGCCAGCAGCGTAGCTGGGACAAGCGAAGCTTTCTTT. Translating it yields CASSVAGTSEAFF.

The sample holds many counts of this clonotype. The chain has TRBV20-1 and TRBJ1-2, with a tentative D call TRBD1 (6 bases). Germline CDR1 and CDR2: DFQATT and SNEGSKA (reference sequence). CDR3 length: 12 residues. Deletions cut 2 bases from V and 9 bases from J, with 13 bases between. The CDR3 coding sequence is TGCAGTGCTAGACAGGGGTCTTATCGCTACACCTTC. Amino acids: CSARQGSYRYTF.

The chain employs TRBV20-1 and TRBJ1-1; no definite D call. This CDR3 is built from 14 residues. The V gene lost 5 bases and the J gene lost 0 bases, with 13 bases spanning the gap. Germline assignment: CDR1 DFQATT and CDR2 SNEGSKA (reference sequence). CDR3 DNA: TGCAGTGCTGCAAAGACCTTCTTGAACACTGAAGCTTTCTTT. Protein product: CSAAKTFLNTEAFF.

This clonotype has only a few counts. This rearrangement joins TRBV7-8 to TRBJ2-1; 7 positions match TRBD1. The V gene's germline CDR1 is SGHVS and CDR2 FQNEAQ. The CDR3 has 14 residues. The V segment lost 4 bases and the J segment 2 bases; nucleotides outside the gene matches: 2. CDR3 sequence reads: CASSSRGTYNEQFF. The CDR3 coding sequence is TGTGCCAGCAGCTCCAGGGGGACCTACAATGAGCAGTTCTTC.

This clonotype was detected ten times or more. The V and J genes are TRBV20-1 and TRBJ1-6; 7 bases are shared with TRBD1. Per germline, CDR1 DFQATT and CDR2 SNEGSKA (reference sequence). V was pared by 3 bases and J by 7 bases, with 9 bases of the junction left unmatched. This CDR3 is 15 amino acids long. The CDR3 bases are TGCAGTGCTAGTGACCCGGGACAGAGGAATTCACCCCTCCACTTT. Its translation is CSASDPGQRNSPLHF.

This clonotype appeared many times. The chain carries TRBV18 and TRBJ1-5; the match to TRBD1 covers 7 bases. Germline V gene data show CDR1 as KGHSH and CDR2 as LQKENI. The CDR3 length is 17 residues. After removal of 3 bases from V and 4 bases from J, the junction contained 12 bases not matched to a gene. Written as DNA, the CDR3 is TGTGCCAGCTCACCGAACAAGGTCCGCAGGGGGAATCAGCCCCAGCATTTT. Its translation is CASSPNKVRRGNQPQHF.

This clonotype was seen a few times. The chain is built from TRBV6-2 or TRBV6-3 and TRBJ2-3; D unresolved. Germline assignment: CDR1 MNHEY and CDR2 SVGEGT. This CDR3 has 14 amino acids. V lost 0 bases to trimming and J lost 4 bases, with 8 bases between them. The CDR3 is CASSYSRIADTQYF. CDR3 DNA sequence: TGTGCCAGCAGTTACTCAAGAATTGCAGATACGCAGTATTTT.

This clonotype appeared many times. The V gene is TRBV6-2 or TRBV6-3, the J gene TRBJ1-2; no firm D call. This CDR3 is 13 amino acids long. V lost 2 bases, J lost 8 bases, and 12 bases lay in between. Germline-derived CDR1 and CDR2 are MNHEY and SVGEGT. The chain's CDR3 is CASSYGVGVGYTF. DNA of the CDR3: TGTGCCAGCAGTTACGGAGTGGGAGTGGGCTACACCTTC.

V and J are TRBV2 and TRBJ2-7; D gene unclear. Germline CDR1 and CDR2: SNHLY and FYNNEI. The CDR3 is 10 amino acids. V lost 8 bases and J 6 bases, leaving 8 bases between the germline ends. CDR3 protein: CASQGSEQYF. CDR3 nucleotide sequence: TGTGCCAGCCAAGGAAGCGAGCAGTACTTC.

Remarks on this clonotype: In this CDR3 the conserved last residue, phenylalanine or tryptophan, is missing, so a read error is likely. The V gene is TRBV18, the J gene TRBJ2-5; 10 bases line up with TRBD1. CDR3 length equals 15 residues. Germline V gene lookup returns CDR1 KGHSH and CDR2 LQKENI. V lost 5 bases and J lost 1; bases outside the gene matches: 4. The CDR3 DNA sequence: TGTGCCAGCTCAATCGACAGGGGGCGCCAAGAGACCCAGTACCTC. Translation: CASSIDRGRQETQYL.